This T cell receptor beta chain was captured by sequencing in a study of shared T cell receptors in the human thymus. Libraries were prepared by immunoSEQ multiplex PCR; TCRdb keeps only in-frame clonotypes and omits some of them. The sample yields 630,000 or so clones, 70% to 90% seen once. Germline V gene data show CDR1 as LGHNT and CDR2 as FRNRAP. The CDR3 extends over 16 amino acids. Trimming removed 1 base from V and 0 bases from J, with 12 bases in between. The sample also formed part of further work on human thymus T cells. That report adds: All donors were healthy Finnish infants who were undergoing corrective surgery to treat congenital heart defects. Resections that were taken during corrective heart surgery supplied the thymus tissue. Repertoires sampled from thymus and blood appeared biased in V and J gene usage.

Sequencing was carried out using thymocytes. The TCR originated in a boy younger than two with a congenital heart defect. V gene TRBV12-5 combines with J gene TRBJ1-1, with D perhaps matching TRBD1 (6 bases). CDR3 sequence (DNA): TGTGCTAGTGGTTTGGAGGGCAGGGGAATGAACACTGAAGCTTTCTTT. Amino acid sequence: CASGLEGRGMNTEAFF. The whole variable domain, remainder taken from reference TRBV12-5 and TRBJ1-1, is DARVTQTPRHKVTEMGQEVTMRCQPILGHNTVFWYRQTMMQGLELLAYFRNRAPLDDSGMPKDRFSAEMPDATLATLKIQPSEPRDSAVYFCASGLEGRGMNTEAFFGQGTRLTVV.